This TCR beta chain was profiled in a study of blood T cells in healthy people across ages. Study information: About one barcoded beta molecule was captured per two T cells (by template switching). Study results and caveats: From one million sequenced T cells, diversity estimates were lower bounds.

CDR3 length equals 16 residues. J was trimmed by 0 bases and V by 2 bases; bases with no gene match: 2. Germline V gives CDR1 MNHEY, CDR2 SVGEGT. The use of a sample-barcoded 5' primer and a J-beta primer mix characterized a second PCR of roughly 6 to 12 cycles. TCRdb redid the calling of the 5' RACE reads with MiXCR, one entry per CDR3 protein. The table has 1.4 million to 1.5 million distinct CDR3 sequences, roughly 40% seen once; the top ten hold roughly 8.2%. In regard to this clonotype: Its cognate antigen is unknown.

Samples had at least 6 million PBMCs isolated from them. Source material: blood. The receptor comes from a young woman in good health. The chain is built from TRBV6-2 or TRBV6-3 and TRBJ2-1; 9 positions agree with TRBD2. The CDR3: CASSYGREGSYNEQFF. The CDR3 DNA is TGTGCCAGCAGTTACGGGCGGGAGGGCTCCTACAATGAGCAGTTCTTC.